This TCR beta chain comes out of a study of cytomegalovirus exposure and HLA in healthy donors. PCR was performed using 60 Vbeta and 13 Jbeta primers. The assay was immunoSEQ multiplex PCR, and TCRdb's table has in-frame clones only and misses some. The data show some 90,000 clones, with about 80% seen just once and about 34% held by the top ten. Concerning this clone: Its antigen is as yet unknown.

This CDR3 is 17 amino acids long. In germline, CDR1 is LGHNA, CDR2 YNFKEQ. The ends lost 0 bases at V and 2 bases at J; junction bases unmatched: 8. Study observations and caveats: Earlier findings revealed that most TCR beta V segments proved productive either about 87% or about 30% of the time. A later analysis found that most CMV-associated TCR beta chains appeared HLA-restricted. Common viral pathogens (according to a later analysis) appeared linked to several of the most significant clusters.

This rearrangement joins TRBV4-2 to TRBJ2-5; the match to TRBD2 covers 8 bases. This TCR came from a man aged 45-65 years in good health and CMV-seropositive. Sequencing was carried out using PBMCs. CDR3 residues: CASSQDPSGRNQETQYF. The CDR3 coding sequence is TGTGCCAGCAGCCAAGATCCTAGCGGGCGTAATCAAGAGACCCAGTACTTC.